A single sample gave rise to the 20 T cell receptor beta chains below, sequenced in a study of identical twins. TCRdb re-analysed the 5' RACE reads in MiXCR, keeping a single row per CDR3 protein. The table records 640,000 or so distinct CDR3 sequences, 6% to 6.5% of them present only once. The specimen sequenced was naive T cells sorted from blood. The receptor set was obtained from a man between 18 and 29 years old in good health.

This clonotype occurred many times. The rearrangement uses TRBV12-3 or TRBV12-4 and TRBJ1-4, with D possibly matching TRBD1 (5 bases). The CDR3 consists of 13 residues. The ends were cut back, 5 bases at V and 8 bases at J, with 12 bases in the middle. The CDR3 DNA reads as TGTGCCAGCAGTGCGGGACTGCTGGAAAAACTGTTTTTT. This sequence encodes CASSAGLLEKLFF.

The table lists this clonotype with a few counts. This sequence joins TRBV7-8 and TRBJ2-4; 7 nucleotides align to TRBD1. Trimming at V came to 7 bases and at J to 5 bases, leaving 8 bases not matched to a gene. Germline V lookup: CDR1 SGHVS, CDR2 FQNEAQ. The CDR3 runs 14 residues. In nucleotides, the CDR3 is TGTGCCAGCATGCTTTCCGGGACAGAAAACATTCAGTACTTC. Translating it yields CASMLSGTENIQYF.

This clonotype came up many times. For the CDR3, the DNA is TGCAGTGCAGACGGGACTAGCGGGACGAATGAGCAGTTCTTC. It is translated as CSADGTSGTNEQFF. This chain connects TRBV20-1 to TRBJ2-1; 13 nucleotides agree with TRBD2. The CDR3 contains 14 residues. Trimming at V came to 6 bases and at J to 7 bases, leaving 6 bases not matched to a gene. Germline assignment: CDR1 DFQATT and CDR2 SNEGSKA (reference sequence).

This clonotype was seen repeatedly, ten times or more. The rearrangement joins TRBV12-3 or TRBV12-4 to TRBJ1-3; no firm D call. The CDR3 runs to 17 residues. The V end lost 5 bases, the J end lost 0 bases, and 17 bases lay between the germline ends. The DNA of the CDR3 is TGTGCCAGCAGTCTTCTCAGCCGAAGGTTCTCTGGAAACACCATATATTTT. Residues: CASSLLSRRFSGNTIYF.

In this sample, this clonotype turned up many times. The chain uses TRBV20-1 and TRBJ2-7; no reliable D call. Trimming removed 7 bases from V and 2 bases from J, with 15 bases in between. The CDR3 runs to 13 residues. CDR1 DFQATT and CDR2 SNEGSKA come from the germline V gene (reference sequence). The CDR3 DNA follows: TGCAGTGTGTTTGGGCAGGCCCCCTACGAGCAGTACTTC. Amino acids: CSVFGQAPYEQYF.

This clonotype was found many times. The V gene is TRBV29-1, the J gene TRBJ2-1; the D gene is possibly TRBD1 (5 bases). Germline V gene sequence: CDR1 SQVTM, CDR2 ANQGSEA. V lost 1 base and J 3 bases, leaving 13 bases between the germline ends. The CDR3 sequence is 15 residues long. Here the CDR3 DNA reads TGCAGCGTTGAAGGGCCGGCAGGACACTACAATGAGCAGTTCTTC. Residues: CSVEGPAGHYNEQFF.

This clonotype was observed a few times. The genes are TRBV5-6 and TRBJ2-6, with TRBD1 matching over 7 bases. The CDR3 is made up of 18 amino acids. The V gene end was trimmed by 1 base and the J gene end by 0 bases; junction bases not matched to a gene: 7. Germline assignment: CDR1 SGHDT and CDR2 YYEEEE. CDR3 DNA sequence: TGTGCCAGCAGCTTGTTTGGACAGGATCTCTCTGGGGCCAACGTCCTGACTTTC. This gives the protein CASSLFGQDLSGANVLTF.

This clonotype was seen repeatedly, ten times or more. This chain uses TRBV29-1 with TRBJ1-1; 7 nucleotides agree with TRBD1. Germline lookup yields CDR1 SQVTM and CDR2 ANQGSEA. V shed 3 bases and J 5 bases; nucleotides not matched to a gene: 9. The CDR3 runs to 14 residues. The CDR3 DNA is TGCAGCGTTGAGAGGGGGACAGTGGGGACTGAAGCTTTCTTT. Its protein is CSVERGTVGTEAFF.

This clonotype was observed many times. The chain employs TRBV24-1 and TRBJ2-4; TRBD1 matches at 8 bases. The V segment lost 6 bases and the J segment 10 bases; nucleotides outside the gene matches: 7. The germline CDR1 and CDR2 sequences are KGHDR and SFDVKD. The CDR3 spans 13 residues. This CDR3 is CATSISGGGIQYF. The CDR3 DNA reads as TGTGCCACCAGTATCTCAGGGGGCGGGATTCAGTACTTC.

There are a few counts of this clonotype. The chain employs TRBV5-5 and TRBJ2-2; a weak D match, TRBD2 (5 bases). This CDR3 comprises 15 residues. Trimming took off 3 bases at V and 6 bases at J, with 15 bases between the two ends. Germline CDR1 SGHKS, CDR2 YYEKEE (reference sequence). The CDR3 DNA is TGTGCCAGCAGCTGGGAAGCCGGGGTTCCCGGGGAGCTGTTTTTT. This codes for CASSWEAGVPGELFF.

This clonotype has just a few counts. The V call is TRBV9, the J call TRBJ2-7; TRBD2 aligns across 8 bases. V lost 0 bases to trimming and J lost 2 bases; unmatched junction nucleotides: 4. The CDR3 extends over 15 amino acids. The V gene's germline CDR1 is SGDLS and CDR2 YYNGEE. The CDR3 here is CASSVAGGKAYEQYF. The CDR3 DNA reads TGTGCCAGCAGCGTAGCGGGAGGGAAAGCCTACGAGCAGTACTTC.

Notes on this clonotype: The CDR3 end shows no conserved phenylalanine or tryptophan, and so a read error is likely. The V and J genes are TRBV6-6 and TRBJ2-2; no reliable D call. Germline CDR1 is MNHNY and CDR2 is SVGAGI (reference sequence). The V and J ends lost 10 bases and 0 bases respectively, with 9 bases between them. The CDR3 length is 13 residues. This CDR3 is CATGRTNTGELFY. In DNA form, the CDR3 reads TGTGCCACTGGACGGACGAACACCGGGGAGCTGTTTTAT.

This clonotype has ten or more counts. As DNA, the CDR3 is TGTGCCAGCAGCCTTAGCGGGAGGGCCTGGGCGACTGAGCAGTTCTTC. Amino acids: CASSLSGRAWATEQFF. This chain links TRBV7-3 with TRBJ2-1; 11 positions match TRBD2. CDR3 length equals 16 residues. Trimming took 5 bases from V and 9 from J; bases not matched to a gene: 12. Germline CDR1 is SGHTA and CDR2 is FQGTGA.

This chain uses TRBV20-1 with TRBJ2-3; 8 bases match TRBD2. After removal of 2 bases from V and 2 bases from J, the junction contained 6 bases not matched to a gene. Looked up from germline, CDR1 is DFQATT and CDR2 is SNEGSKA (reference sequence). The length of the CDR3 is 15 residues. CDR3 region: CSARWAGGHTDTQYF. CDR3 coding DNA: TGCAGTGCTAGATGGGCGGGAGGTCACACAGATACGCAGTATTTT.

The V call is TRBV18, the J call TRBJ2-7; D may be TRBD2 (6 bases). The V end was cut by 5 bases, the J end by 3 bases, with 11 bases between. Germline loops: CDR1 KGHSH, CDR2 LQKENI. CDR3 length: 13 residues. The CDR3, as DNA: TGTGCCAGCTCAGCGATGGGGGGCTACGAGCAGTACTTC. Translation: CASSAMGGYEQYF.

This sequence joins TRBV4-1 and TRBJ1-2; 9 bases are a match to TRBD1. Looked up from germline, CDR1 is MGHRA and CDR2 is YSYEKL. This CDR3 has 15 amino acids. V shed 3 bases, J shed 2 bases, and the junction held 4 bases outside the gene matches. CDR3 region: CASSQPGTGNYGYTF. The DNA of the CDR3 is TGCGCCAGCAGCCAGCCCGGGACAGGGAACTATGGCTACACCTTC.

This clonotype was picked up a small number of times. This rearrangement joins TRBV29-1 to TRBJ2-7; the D is unclear. The CDR3 sequence is 13 residues long. Trimming cost V 4 bases and J 6 bases, with 16 bases left between them. Per the germline V gene, CDR1 is SQVTM and CDR2 is ANQGSEA. This chain's CDR3 is CSVGYGSSGEQYF. In DNA, the CDR3 is TGCAGCGTTGGCTACGGGTCTTCCGGCGAGCAGTACTTC.

This clonotype was counted ten times or more. J is TRBJ2-5 and V is TRBV7-2; D not certain. Germline assignment: CDR1 SGHTA and CDR2 FQGNSA. With 1 base removed from V and 2 bases from J, the gap between germline ends came to 11 bases. The CDR3 runs 15 residues. The CDR3 DNA sequence: TGTGCCAGCAGCTTAGGGCCCGGGTCTCAAGAGACCCAGTACTTC. Translating gives CASSLGPGSQETQYF.

The CDR3 protein is CATSDRDSRRRYF. DNA of the CDR3: TGTGCCACCAGTGACCGGGACAGCCGTCGGCGGTATTTT. The chain couples TRBV24-1 to TRBJ2-3, with 7 bases fitting TRBD1. The germline V gene encodes CDR1 KGHDR and CDR2 SFDVKD. The CDR3 has 13 residues. V shed 4 bases and J 14 bases; nucleotides not matched to a gene: 11.

The rearrangement joins TRBV5-1 to TRBJ2-3; the match to TRBD2 covers 9 bases. The V gene's germline CDR1 is SGHRS and CDR2 YFSETQ. After removal of 1 base from V and 2 bases from J, the junction contained 5 bases not matched to a gene. The CDR3 runs to 16 residues. CDR3 DNA: TGCGCCAGCAGCTTGTTCCTAGCGGGGCCCACAGATACGCAGTATTTT. Translated: CASSLFLAGPTDTQYF.